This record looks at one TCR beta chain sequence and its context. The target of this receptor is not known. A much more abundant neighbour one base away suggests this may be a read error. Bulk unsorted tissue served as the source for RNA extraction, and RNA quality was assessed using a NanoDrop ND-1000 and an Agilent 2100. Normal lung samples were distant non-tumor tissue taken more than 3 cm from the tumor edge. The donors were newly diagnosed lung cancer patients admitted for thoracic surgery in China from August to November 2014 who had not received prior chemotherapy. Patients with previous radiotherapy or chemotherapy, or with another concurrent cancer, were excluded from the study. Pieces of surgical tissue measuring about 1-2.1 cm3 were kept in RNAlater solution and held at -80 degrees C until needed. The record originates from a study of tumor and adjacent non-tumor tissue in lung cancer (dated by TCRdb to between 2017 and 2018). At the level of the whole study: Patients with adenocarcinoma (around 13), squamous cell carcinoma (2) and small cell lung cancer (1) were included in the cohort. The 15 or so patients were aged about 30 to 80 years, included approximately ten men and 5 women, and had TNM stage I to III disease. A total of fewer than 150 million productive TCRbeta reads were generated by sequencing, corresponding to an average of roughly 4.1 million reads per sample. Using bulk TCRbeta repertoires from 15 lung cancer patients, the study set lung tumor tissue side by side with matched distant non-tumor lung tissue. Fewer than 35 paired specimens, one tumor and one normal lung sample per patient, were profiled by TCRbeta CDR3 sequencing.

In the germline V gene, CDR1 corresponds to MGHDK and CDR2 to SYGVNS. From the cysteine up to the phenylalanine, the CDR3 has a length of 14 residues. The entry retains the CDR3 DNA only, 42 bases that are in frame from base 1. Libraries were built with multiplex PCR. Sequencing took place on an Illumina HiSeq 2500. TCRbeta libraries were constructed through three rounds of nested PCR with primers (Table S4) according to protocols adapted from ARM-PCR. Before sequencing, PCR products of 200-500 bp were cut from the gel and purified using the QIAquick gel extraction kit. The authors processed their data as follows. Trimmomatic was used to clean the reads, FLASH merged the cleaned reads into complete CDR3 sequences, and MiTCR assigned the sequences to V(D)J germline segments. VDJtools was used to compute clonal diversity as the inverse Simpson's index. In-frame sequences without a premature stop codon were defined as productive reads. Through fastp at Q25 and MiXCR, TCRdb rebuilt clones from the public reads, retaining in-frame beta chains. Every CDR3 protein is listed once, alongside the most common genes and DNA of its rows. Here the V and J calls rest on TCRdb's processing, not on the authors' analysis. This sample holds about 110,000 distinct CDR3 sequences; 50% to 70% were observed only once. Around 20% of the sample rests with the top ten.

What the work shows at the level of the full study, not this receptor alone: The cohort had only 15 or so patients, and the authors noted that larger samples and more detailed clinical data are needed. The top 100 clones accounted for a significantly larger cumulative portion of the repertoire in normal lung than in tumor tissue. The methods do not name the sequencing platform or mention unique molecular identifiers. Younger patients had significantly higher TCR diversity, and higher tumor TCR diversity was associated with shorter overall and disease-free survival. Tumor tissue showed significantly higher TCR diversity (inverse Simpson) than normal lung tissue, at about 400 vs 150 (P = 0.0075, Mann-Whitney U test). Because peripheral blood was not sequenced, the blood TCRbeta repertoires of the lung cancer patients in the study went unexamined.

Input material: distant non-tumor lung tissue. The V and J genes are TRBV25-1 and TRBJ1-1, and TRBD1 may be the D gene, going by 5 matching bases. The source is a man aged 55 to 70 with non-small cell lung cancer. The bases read TGTGCCAGCAGTGAGGAGGACAAGAACACTGAAGTTTTCTTT. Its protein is CASSEEDKNTEVFF.